Detailed here is one TCR beta chain. V was pared by 8 bases and J by 2 bases, with 7 bases between. Germline CDR1 is LNHNV and CDR2 is YYDKDF (reference sequence). CDR3 length equals 12 residues. The data originate from a study of blood T cell repertoires in COVID-19. Across the study: Sites in the United States, Italy and Spain provided acute and convalescent COVID-19 samples. Nucleic acid was either cDNA or gDNA, and it came from T cells, B-cell-depleted T cells, or PBMCs.

The method was immunoSEQ multiplex PCR; TCRdb's version includes in-frame clones alone and lacks a portion of them. The sample consists of some 200,000 clones, about 79% of them appearing once. Specimen: peripheral blood. The chain is built from TRBV15 and TRBJ1-5; possible D gene TRBD1, 5 bases. The TCR was taken from a human donor in a cohort sampled during active COVID-19. The CDR3 bases are TGTGCCACCCGGGGGGGCAATCAGCCCCAGCATTTT. Its protein product is CATRGGNQPQHF.